The T cell receptor beta chain described here comes from a study of blood T cell repertoires in COVID-19 (dated by TCRdb to 2020 to 2022). Describing the broader study: Collaborator samples came from the United States, Italy and Spain and covered acute and convalescent phases of COVID-19. Samples were obtained from the ongoing ImmuneRACE study (first 160 participants) and from some 1,200 subjects provided by 6 global collaborators. Where available, HLA class I and class II types were taken from metadata supplied by the sample provider and were not determined by assay-based typing. The sample metadata nearly always contained a de-identified subject ID, COVID-19 status, age in years and sex. Deeply sampled blood TCRbeta repertoires from subjects exposed to, actively infected with, or recovered from COVID-19 were included in the dataset. The repertoires were released in a freely available public database intended as a resource for research on the immune response to SARS-CoV-2. The prospective study material was composed of cDNA or gDNA derived from T cells, B-cell-depleted T cells, or PBMCs.

The collaborating institutions used their own protocols to collect whole blood in K2EDTA tubes. For TCRbeta analysis, collaborators shipped samples in one of three forms: frozen whole blood, isolated PBMCs, or DNA extracted from either of those sample types. Study-wide findings and limitations: How much clinical and demographic metadata was included differed by source and by participant, and the metadata was provided uncurated.

CDR1 and CDR2, looked up from the germline V gene, are SNHLY and FYNNEI. V loses 5 bases at its end and J loses 3 bases; junction bases beyond the gene matches: 9. The CDR3 spans 15 residues, from the cysteine through the phenylalanine. This entry keeps only the CDR3 DNA: 45 bases, framed from base 1. TCRbeta CDR3 regions were amplified from genomic DNA by means of the immunoSEQ Assay, a bias-controlled multiplex PCR. The study's own analysis went as follows. Within the assay, amplification of reference gene primers was used to estimate how many nucleated cells each sample contained. To quantify the absolute abundance of each unique TCRbeta CDR3 rearrangement, sequence reads were collapsed and filtered. Productive Simpson clonality was computed per sample as the square root of Simpson's diversity index over productive rearrangements. The table comes from immuneACCESS by way of TCRdb, which keeps in-frame sequences with V and J called. Part of the clones is missing from these tables; in studies checked, under half for an unresolved V gene and the rest for unknown reasons. The DNA gave D and trimming, while V, J and clone size come from that table. This sample comprises 95,000 to 110,000 clones, nearly 90% of them detected only once. The ten largest clones add up to approximately 3% of the sample.

About this clone: This receptor's antigen is unknown. Base qualities were left out, and no much larger clone turns up one base away.

Recombination connected TRBV2 to TRBJ2-7, and 8 junction bases match TRBD1. Sequencing input: peripheral blood. This receptor was identified in a man in his fifties in a cohort sampled during active COVID-19. This receptor carries the CDR3 CASSLDRGLGYEQYF. The nucleotide sequence is given as TGTGCCAGCAGTCTCGACAGGGGCCTAGGCTACGAGCAGTACTTC.